The TCR beta chain under discussion was sequenced for a study of T-cell memory formation after mild COVID-19. Each CDR3 protein is one row after TCRdb ran MiXCR on the 5' RACE reads. The table includes a few hundred thousand distinct CDR3 sequences, less than 25% detected once. CDR3 size: 15 residues. Per germline, CDR1 SEHNR and CDR2 FQNEAQ (reference sequence). V trimming: 2 bases; J trimming: 9 bases; junction bases outside the gene matches: 5. The chain has TRBV7-9 and TRBJ2-1; 12 bases match TRBD2. The source of this sequence is an adult woman who had mild COVID-19 (a few samples of this study predate the infection). Cell type and time point are not known. Material for sequencing was PBMCs or a T cell subset sorted from them (not recorded which). The CDR3 coding sequence is TGTGCCAGCAGCTTAACCCCTAGCGGGAGGGTTGAGCAGTTCTTC. This codes for CASSLTPSGRVEQFF. Together with reference TRBV7-9 and TRBJ2-1, the CDR3 gives the full variable domain: DTGVSQNPRHKITKRGQNVTFRCDPISEHNRLYWYRQTLGQGPEFLTYFQNEAQLEKSRLLSDRFSAERPKGSFSTLEIQRTEQGDSAMYLCASSLTPSGRVEQFFGPGTRLTVL.